There are a few counts of the clone carrying this TCR beta chain. Its antigen is undetermined. The sample is drawn from a study of regulatory T cells in long-lasting Graves disease. Study-wide results and limits: Persistent patients shared more public clonotypes (about 2,700) than newly diagnosed patients (about 1,000). Under persistent disease, TRBV28, TRBJ1-2 and TRBJ2-5 were used preferentially. The work looked only at peripheral blood and did not look at thyroid tissue.

CDR3-region Arm-PCR and iRepertoire HTBI primers produced the TCR beta libraries. TCRdb re-called the multiplex PCR reads through MiXCR, storing one row per CDR3 protein. The sample contains roughly 450,000 distinct CDR3 sequences, 23% of which appear only once. Time point given: persistent/refractory GD, antithyroid drugs over 5 years with positive TRAb. There was RNA extracted from PBMCs, and the TCR library was made from it. CDR3 length equals 16 residues. Between the trimmed V and J ends, which lost 1 base and 0 bases, there was a span of 13 bases. Germline loops: CDR1 SEHNR, CDR2 FQNEAQ (reference sequence).

The TCR was taken from a female donor with Graves disease. This material consisted of peripheral blood mononuclear cells (PBMCs), taken when the disease was refractory, from a patient treated with antithyroid drugs. This chain links TRBV7-9 with TRBJ2-7; D may correspond to TRBD1 or TRBD2 (5 bases each). The CDR3, as DNA: TGTGCCAGCAGCTTAGTTCTGGGGGTTAACTCCTACGAGCAGTACTTC. Its translation is CASSLVLGVNSYEQYF.